The source of this T cell receptor beta chain is a study of regulatory T cells in long-lasting Graves disease. Described time point: newly diagnosed GD, antithyroid drugs for less than 3 months. Extracted RNA from PBMCs served as the source of the TCR library. This clonotype was seen a handful of times. Investigators prepared the TCR beta libraries by applying iRepertoire HTBI primers and Arm-PCR of CDR3 regions. One entry per CDR3 protein results from TCRdb running MiXCR on the multiplex PCR reads. The table shows about 620,000 distinct CDR3 sequences, with around 17% occurring only once. These data were also reused for a study on T cells in Graves' hyperthyroidism and ophthalmopathy.

Sequencing was performed on peripheral blood mononuclear cells (PBMCs), taken at new diagnosis, from a patient treated with antithyroid drugs. The sequence derives from a woman aged 25 to 39 with Graves disease.

In DNA form, the CDR3 reads TGTGCCAGCAGCCATCCGGGACTAGCAGTCTACGAGCAGTACTTC. It yields the protein CASSHPGLAVYEQYF. The V gene is TRBV3-1, the J gene TRBJ2-7, with TRBD2 matching over 9 bases. Germline V gives CDR1 LGHDT, CDR2 YNNKEL (reference sequence). The CDR3 is 15 residues long. Unmatched junction bases numbered 6, after V lost 3 bases and J lost 3 bases.